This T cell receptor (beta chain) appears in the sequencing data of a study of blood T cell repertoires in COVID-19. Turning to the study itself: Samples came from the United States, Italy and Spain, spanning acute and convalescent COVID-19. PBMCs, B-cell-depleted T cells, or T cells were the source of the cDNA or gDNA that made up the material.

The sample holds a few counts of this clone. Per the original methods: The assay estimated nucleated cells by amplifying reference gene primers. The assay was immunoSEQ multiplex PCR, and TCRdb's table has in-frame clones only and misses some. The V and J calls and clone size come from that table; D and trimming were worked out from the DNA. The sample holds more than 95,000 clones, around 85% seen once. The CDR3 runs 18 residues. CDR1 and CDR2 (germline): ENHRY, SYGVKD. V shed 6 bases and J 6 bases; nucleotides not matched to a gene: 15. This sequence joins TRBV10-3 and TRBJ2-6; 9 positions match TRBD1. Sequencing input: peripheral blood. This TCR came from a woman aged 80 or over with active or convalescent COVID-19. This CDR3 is CAIRETGGPHPVANVLTF. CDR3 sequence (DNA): TGTGCCATCAGGGAGACAGGGGGGCCACATCCAGTGGCCAACGTCCTGACTTTC.